The clone carrying this T cell receptor beta chain occurred a few times. Its antigen is as yet unknown. These data are taken from a study of vaccination effects on CD4 cells after COVID-19. Only in-frame clones appear in the TCRdb table, and some are missing; sequencing was by immunoSEQ multiplex PCR. The profile shows tens of thousands of clones, approximately 73% of them singletons. CD4+ T cell isolation took place after 10 days of culture. V was cut by 6 bases and J by 4 bases, with 9 bases left in between. Germline CDR1 SGHAT, CDR2 FQNNGV. The CDR3 length is 13 residues. This specimen was CD4+ T cells from PBMCs cultured without peptide, taken before COVID-19 vaccination. The chain joins TRBV11-2 to TRBJ2-2, with D possibly matching TRBD1 (6 bases). The source of this sequence is a human donor who received a COVID-19 vaccine. CDR3 residues: CASRTGGTGELFF. DNA of the CDR3: TGTGCCAGCAGGACAGGTGGCACCGGGGAGCTGTTTTTT.